These 23 T cell receptor beta chains share one sample of origin, sequenced in a study of blood T cell repertoires in COVID-19. TCRdb's table, derived via immunoSEQ multiplex PCR, lists solely in-frame clones and lacks some. The data contain 350,000 to 500,000 clones, approximately 91% of them singletons. Sample: PBMCs or T cells enriched from blood (not recorded which). These receptors originate from a woman younger than 35 who had been exposed to COVID-19.

V is TRBV7-8 and J is TRBJ2-3, with TRBD2 as a possible D gene (6 bases). Trimming took 3 bases from V and 3 from J, leaving 7 bases between them. In germline, CDR1 is SGHVS, CDR2 FQNEAQ. The CDR3 loop spans 13 amino acids. CDR3 in DNA: TGTGCCAGCAGCTTTGGGGGGACAGATACGCAGTATTTT. Translation gives CASSFGGTDTQYF.

This clone turned up a few times. The chain carries TRBV2 and TRBJ1-3; D gene unclear. Looked up from germline, CDR1 is SNHLY and CDR2 is FYNNEI. With 3 bases removed from V and 0 bases from J, the gap between germline ends came to 9 bases. CDR3 length: 15 residues. The CDR3 spells CASSESQASGNTIYF. CDR3 in DNA: TGTGCCAGCAGTGAGAGCCAGGCCTCTGGAAACACCATATATTTT.

The V call is TRBV6-4, the J call TRBJ2-3, with TRBD1 as a possible D gene (6 bases). This CDR3 comprises 15 residues. V lost 10 bases, J lost 0 bases, and 17 bases lay in between. Germline V gene data show CDR1 as MRHNA and CDR2 as SNTAGT. CDR3 sequence: CATRRGTTSTDTQYF. As DNA, the CDR3 is TGTGCCACCCGCCGAGGGACAACTAGCACAGATACGCAGTATTTT.

The rearrangement joins TRBV7-8 to TRBJ2-7; D might be TRBD2 (5 bases). There are 15 residues in the CDR3. With 7 bases removed from V and 2 bases from J, the gap between germline ends came to 18 bases. CDR1 SGHVS and CDR2 FQNEAQ come from the germline V gene. This chain's CDR3 is CASMTFPVGAYEQYF. As DNA, the CDR3 is TGTGCCAGCATGACGTTTCCCGTGGGAGCCTACGAGCAGTACTTC.

V gene TRBV2 combines with J gene TRBJ2-7, with D possibly TRBD2 on 6 matching bases. V dropped 8 bases and J dropped 0 bases, with 8 bases sitting between them. The length of the CDR3 is 12 residues. From germline, CDR1 is SNHLY and CDR2 FYNNEI. This chain's CDR3 is CASRLDSYEQYF. DNA of the CDR3: TGTGCCAGCCGACTAGACTCCTACGAGCAGTACTTC.

The chain couples TRBV20-1 to TRBJ2-1; 7 bases agree with TRBD1. Germline lookup yields CDR1 DFQATT and CDR2 SNEGSKA (reference sequence). V lost 3 bases to trimming and J lost 1 base; unmatched junction nucleotides: 3. This CDR3 has 14 amino acids. As DNA, the CDR3 is TGCAGTGCTAGTTTCAGGGGGTCCTACAATGAGCAGTTCTTC. It translates to CSASFRGSYNEQFF.

V usage is TRBV2 and J usage is TRBJ2-1; 12 positions match TRBD2. The V gene end was trimmed by 2 bases and the J gene end by 9 bases; junction bases not matched to a gene: 5. This CDR3 spans 15 amino acids. The germline gives CDR1 SNHLY, CDR2 FYNNEI. The CDR3 protein is CASSESTSGRLEQFF. CDR3 bases: TGTGCCAGCAGTGAATCAACTAGCGGGAGGCTTGAGCAGTTCTTC. The full variable domain, completed using reference TRBV2 and TRBJ2-1, is EPEVTQTPSHQVTQMGQEVILRCVPISNHLYFYWYRQILGQKVEFLVSFYNNEISEKSEIFDDQFSVERPDGSNFTLKIRSTKLEDSAMYFCASSESTSGRLEQFFGPGTRLTVL.

The rearrangement links TRBV19 to TRBJ1-1; D might be TRBD1 (6 bases). Germline V gene lookup returns CDR1 LNHDA and CDR2 SQIVND (reference sequence). This CDR3 spans 13 amino acids. The V end was cut by 8 bases, the J end by 4 bases, with 14 bases between. DNA of the CDR3: TGTGCCAGTGCAAATCAGGGGACCACTGAAGCTTTCTTT. Translation gives CASANQGTTEAFF.

This rearrangement joins TRBV10-2 to TRBJ2-7; D is ambiguous. Trimming pared 2 bases from V and 0 bases from J, leaving 5 bases between. The length of the CDR3 is 13 residues. Germline V gene data show CDR1 as WSHSY and CDR2 as SAAADI. CDR3 nucleotide sequence: TGCGCCAGCAGTGAGGGTAGCTCCTACGAGCAGTACTTC. Protein sequence: CASSEGSSYEQYF.

The chain is built from TRBV6-5 and TRBJ1-6, with D perhaps matching TRBD1 (6 bases). The CDR3 runs to 14 residues. Looked up from germline, CDR1 is MNHEY and CDR2 is SVGAGI. Trimming removed 7 bases from V and 9 bases from J, with 16 bases in between. The DNA of the CDR3 is TGTGCCAGCATCCAACAGGGTAGTACTTCACCCCTCCACTTT. Its translation is CASIQQGSTSPLHF.

The chain has TRBV6-5 and TRBJ2-2; D is ambiguous. CDR3 length: 12 residues. Germline V gene lookup returns CDR1 MNHEY and CDR2 SVGAGI. V lost 2 bases, J lost 6 bases, and 4 bases lay in between. As DNA, the CDR3 is TGTGCCAGCAGTTACGGGCCCGGGGAGCTGTTTTTT. It specifies CASSYGPGELFF.

The J gene is TRBJ2-2, the V gene TRBV27; D not certain. The CDR3 is 12 amino acids. The germline V gene encodes CDR1 MNHEY and CDR2 SMNVEV (reference sequence). Trimming cost V 4 bases and J 3 bases, with 3 bases left between them. CDR3 in amino acids: CASSSHTGELFF. The CDR3 DNA sequence: TGTGCCAGCAGTTCTCACACCGGGGAGCTGTTTTTT.

The chain links TRBV29-1 to TRBJ1-2; 8 nucleotides match TRBD1. The V gene end was trimmed by 6 bases and the J gene end by 3 bases; junction bases not matched to a gene: 6. The CDR3 spans 13 residues. Germline V gene lookup returns CDR1 SQVTM and CDR2 ANQGSEA. The CDR3 DNA reads TGCAGCGTCCCCGGGGGACAGGACTATGGCTACACCTTC. Protein: CSVPGGQDYGYTF.

Note on this clone: This same CDR3 is encoded by further DNA sequences in the sample. V and J are TRBV5-5 and TRBJ1-5; D uncertain. The CDR3 is made up of 13 amino acids. Germline V gene data show CDR1 as SGHKS and CDR2 as YYEKEE (reference sequence). Trimming removed 4 bases from V and 4 bases from J, with 9 bases in between. CDR3 nucleotide sequence: TGTGCCAGCAGCCCGGGAGGGAATCAGCCCCAGCATTTT. This gives the protein CASSPGGNQPQHF.

The chain carries TRBV7-2 and TRBJ1-2; the D is unclear. From germline, CDR1 is SGHTA and CDR2 FQGNSA. Trimming shortened V by 0 bases and J by 6 bases, and 11 bases separated the two germline ends. This CDR3 is 14 amino acids long. Here the CDR3 reads CASSLARVPDGYTF. The CDR3 DNA reads TGTGCCAGCAGCTTAGCTCGGGTACCGGATGGCTACACCTTC.

This clone has only one observation. The rearrangement joins TRBV9 to TRBJ2-3; TRBD2 aligns across 8 bases. The CDR3 runs 16 residues. Germline V CDR1 and CDR2: SGDLS, YYNGEE. With 3 bases clipped from V and 4 bases from J, the junction kept 10 bases outside the gene matches. The CDR3 nucleotides are TGTGCCAGCAGCGCTCAATCGGGACTAGTCGCAGATACGCAGTATTTT. It yields the protein CASSAQSGLVADTQYF.

The rearrangement links TRBV27 to TRBJ2-7; TRBD2 matches 8 bases. With 6 bases clipped from V and 2 bases from J, the junction kept 6 bases outside the gene matches. This CDR3 is built from 14 residues. Germline V lookup: CDR1 MNHEY, CDR2 SMNVEV (reference sequence). CDR3 sequence reads: CASRSLAVAYEQYF. Written as DNA, the CDR3 is TGTGCCAGCAGGTCACTAGCGGTCGCCTACGAGCAGTACTTC.

The chain couples TRBV19 to TRBJ2-1; D is possibly TRBD2 (6 bases). The CDR3 length is 14 residues. V was pared by 0 bases and J by 15 bases, with 18 bases between. CDR1 is LNHDA, CDR2 SQIVND, per germline (reference sequence). CDR3: CASSIDLEGRRTFF. CDR3 coding DNA: TGTGCCAGTAGTATAGATTTGGAGGGACGAAGAACGTTCTTC.

The V call is TRBV5-1, the J call TRBJ1-2, with D possibly being TRBD1 (6 bases). This CDR3 has 14 residues. Germline loops: CDR1 SGHRS, CDR2 YFSETQ. V gave up 0 bases and J gave up 8 bases, with 14 bases separating them. The CDR3 DNA reads TGCGCCAGCAGCTTGGCCGCAGGGGAACGGGGCTACACCTTC. It codes for CASSLAAGERGYTF.

V usage is TRBV28 and J usage is TRBJ1-1, with 7 bases matching TRBD1. With V trimmed by 7 bases and J by 2 bases, 10 bases remained unmatched. This CDR3 is 15 amino acids long. The germline V gene has CDR1 MDHEN and CDR2 SYDVKM. CDR3 in amino acids: CASITEGALNTEAFF. The CDR3 DNA sequence: TGTGCCAGCATCACAGAGGGGGCCCTAAACACTGAAGCTTTCTTT.

The chain carries TRBV19 and TRBJ2-1, with D unresolved. This CDR3 contains 17 residues. CDR1 and CDR2 (germline): LNHDA, SQIVND (reference sequence). V lost 6 bases to trimming and J lost 0 bases, with 18 bases between them. In nucleotides, the CDR3 is TGTGCCAGTAGCCTCCAAAGATTCGGTAGCTCCTACAATGAGCAGTTCTTC. Protein sequence: CASSLQRFGSSYNEQFF.

This clone occurred a few times. The chain links TRBV5-1 to TRBJ1-3; D perhaps matches TRBD1 (5 bases). There are 17 residues in the CDR3. The V gene lost 0 bases and the J gene lost 0 bases, with 13 bases spanning the gap. The germline V gene has CDR1 SGHRS and CDR2 YFSETQ. Here the CDR3 reads CASSLGVGDYSGNTIYF. The CDR3 DNA follows: TGCGCCAGCAGCTTGGGTGTAGGGGATTACTCTGGAAACACCATATATTTT.

The chain is built from TRBV18 and TRBJ2-3, with 7 bases aligning to TRBD2. CDR1 is KGHSH, CDR2 LQKENI, per germline. The CDR3 runs 15 residues. The V gene end was trimmed by 7 bases and the J gene end by 3 bases; junction bases not matched to a gene: 10. CDR3 DNA sequence: TGTGCCAGCTTCTTTACGGCGGGGGAGACAGATACGCAGTATTTT. Encoded protein: CASFFTAGETDTQYF.